What follows is one T cell receptor (beta chain) and its context. Antigen specificity is unknown. The data belong to a study of CD8 T cells in Susac syndrome. A quantity of about 0.45 to 1 ug RNA underwent reverse transcription using random hexamers. TCRdb re-called the immunoSEQ multiplex PCR reads through MiXCR, storing one row per CDR3 protein. The table includes about 75,000 distinct CDR3 sequences, approximately 95% detected once. Germline CDR1 and CDR2: SGHTA and FQGTGA. This CDR3 comprises 13 residues. Trimming took off 6 bases at V and 5 bases at J, with 14 bases between the two ends. Study-wide points: Across the total CD8+ repertoires, about 17 Susac-specific public clones were detected, and across the CD8+ TEMRA repertoires, several such clones were detected.

This TCR was sampled from a human donor with Susac syndrome. The chain is built from TRBV7-3 and TRBJ2-7; possibly TRBD1 or TRBD2 for D (5 bases each). Sequenced input: CD8+ T cells from PBMCs. The CDR3 DNA reads as TGTGCCAGCAGGGAAAAGGGACGGAACGAGCAGTACTTC. Translating it yields CASREKGRNEQYF.